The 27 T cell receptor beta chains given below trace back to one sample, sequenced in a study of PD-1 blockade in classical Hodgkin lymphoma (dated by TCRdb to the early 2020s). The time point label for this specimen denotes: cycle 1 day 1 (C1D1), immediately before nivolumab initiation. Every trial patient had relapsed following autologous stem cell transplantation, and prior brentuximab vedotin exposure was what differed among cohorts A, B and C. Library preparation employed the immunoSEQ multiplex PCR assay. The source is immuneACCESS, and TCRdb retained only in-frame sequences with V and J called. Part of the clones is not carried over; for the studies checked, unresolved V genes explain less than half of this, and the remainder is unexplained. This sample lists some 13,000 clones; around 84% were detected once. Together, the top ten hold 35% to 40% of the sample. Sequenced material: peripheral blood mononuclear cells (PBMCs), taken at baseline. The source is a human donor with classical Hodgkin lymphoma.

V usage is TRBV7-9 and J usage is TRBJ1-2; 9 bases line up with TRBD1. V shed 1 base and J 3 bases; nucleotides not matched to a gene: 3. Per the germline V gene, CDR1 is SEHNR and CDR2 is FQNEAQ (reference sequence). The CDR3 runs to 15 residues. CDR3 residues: CASSLETGGYYGYTF. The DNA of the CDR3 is TGTGCCAGCAGCTTAGAGACAGGGGGTTACTATGGCTACACCTTC. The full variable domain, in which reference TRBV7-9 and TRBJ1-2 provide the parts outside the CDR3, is DTGVSQNPRHKITKRGQNVTFRCDPISEHNRLYWYRQTLGQGPEFLTYFQNEAQLEKSRLLSDRFSAERPKGSFSTLEIQRTEQGDSAMYLCASSLETGGYYGYTFGSGTRLTVV.

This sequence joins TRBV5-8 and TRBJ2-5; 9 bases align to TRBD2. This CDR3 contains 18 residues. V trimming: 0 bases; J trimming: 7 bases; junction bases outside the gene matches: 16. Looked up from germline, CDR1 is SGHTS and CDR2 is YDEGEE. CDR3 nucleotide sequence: TGTGCCAGCAGCTTGGATAGGCTAGCGGGATATTCGAGAGGGACCCAGTACTTC. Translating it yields CASSLDRLAGYSRGTQYF. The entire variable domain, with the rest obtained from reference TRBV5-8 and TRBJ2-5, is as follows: EAGVTQSPTHLIKTRGQQATLRCSPISGHTSVYWYQQALGLGLQFLLWYDEGEERNRGNFPPRFSGRQFPNYSSELNVNALELEDSALYLCASSLDRLAGYSRGTQYFGPGTRLLVL.

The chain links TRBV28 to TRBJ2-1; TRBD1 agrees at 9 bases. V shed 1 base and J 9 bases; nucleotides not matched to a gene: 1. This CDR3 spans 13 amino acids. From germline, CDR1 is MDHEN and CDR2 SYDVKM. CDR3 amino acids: CASSLLQGAEQFF. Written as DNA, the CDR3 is TGTGCCAGCAGTTTATTACAGGGGGCTGAGCAGTTCTTC.

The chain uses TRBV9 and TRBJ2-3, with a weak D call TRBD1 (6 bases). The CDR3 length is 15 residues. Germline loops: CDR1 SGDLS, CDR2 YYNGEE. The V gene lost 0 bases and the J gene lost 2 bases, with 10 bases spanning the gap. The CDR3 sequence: CASSVEGQDTDTQYF. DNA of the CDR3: TGTGCCAGCAGCGTAGAGGGACAAGACACAGATACGCAGTATTTT. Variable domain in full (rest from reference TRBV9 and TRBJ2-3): DSGVTQTPKHLITATGQRVTLRCSPRSGDLSVYWYQQSLDQGLQFLIQYYNGEERAKGNILERFSAQQFPDLHSELNLSSLELGDSALYFCASSVEGQDTDTQYFGPGTRLTVL.

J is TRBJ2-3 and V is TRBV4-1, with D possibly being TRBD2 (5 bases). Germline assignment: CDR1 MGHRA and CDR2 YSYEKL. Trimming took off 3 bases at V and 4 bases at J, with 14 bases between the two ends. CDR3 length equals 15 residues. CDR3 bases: TGCGCCAGCAGCCATACCACCCCGAGGGCAGATACGCAGTATTTT. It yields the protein CASSHTTPRADTQYF.

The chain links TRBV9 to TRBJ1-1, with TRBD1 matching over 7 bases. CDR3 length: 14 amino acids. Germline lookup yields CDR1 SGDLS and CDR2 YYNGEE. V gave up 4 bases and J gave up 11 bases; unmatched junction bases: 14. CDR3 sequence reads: CASSSTRDRAVAFF. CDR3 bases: TGTGCCAGCAGCTCGACGAGAGACAGGGCGGTGGCTTTCTTT.

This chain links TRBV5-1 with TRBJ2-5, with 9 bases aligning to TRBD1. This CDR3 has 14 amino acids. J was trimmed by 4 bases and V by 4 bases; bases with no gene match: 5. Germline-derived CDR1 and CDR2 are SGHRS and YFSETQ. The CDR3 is CASSRDRERETQYF. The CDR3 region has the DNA TGCGCCAGCAGCCGGGACAGGGAGAGAGAGACCCAGTACTTC.

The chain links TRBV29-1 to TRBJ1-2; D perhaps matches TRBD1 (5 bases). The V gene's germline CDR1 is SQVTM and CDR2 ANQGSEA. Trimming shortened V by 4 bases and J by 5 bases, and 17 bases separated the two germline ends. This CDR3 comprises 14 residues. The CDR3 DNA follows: TGCAGCGTTGTTGGCAGACAGACCCTTTATGGCTACACCTTC. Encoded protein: CSVVGRQTLYGYTF.

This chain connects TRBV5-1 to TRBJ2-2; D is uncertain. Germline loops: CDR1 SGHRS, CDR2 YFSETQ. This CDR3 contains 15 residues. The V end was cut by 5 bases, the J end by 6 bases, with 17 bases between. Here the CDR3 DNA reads TGCGCCAGCAGAACCACCGGGCCGCCGGCCGGGGAGCTGTTTTTT. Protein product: CASRTTGPPAGELFF.

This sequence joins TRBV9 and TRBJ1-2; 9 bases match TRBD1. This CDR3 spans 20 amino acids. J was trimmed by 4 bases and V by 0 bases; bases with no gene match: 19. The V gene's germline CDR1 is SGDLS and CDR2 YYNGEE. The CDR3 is CASSVDLMGANRGRGYGYTF. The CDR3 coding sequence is TGTGCCAGCAGCGTAGATCTTATGGGGGCCAACAGGGGGCGAGGCTATGGCTACACCTTC.

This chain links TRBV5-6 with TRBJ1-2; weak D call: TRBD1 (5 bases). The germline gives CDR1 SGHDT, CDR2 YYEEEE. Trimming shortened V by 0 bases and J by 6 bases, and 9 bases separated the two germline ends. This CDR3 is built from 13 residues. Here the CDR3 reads CASSLGFRDGYTF. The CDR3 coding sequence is TGTGCCAGCAGCTTGGGGTTCAGGGATGGCTACACCTTC.

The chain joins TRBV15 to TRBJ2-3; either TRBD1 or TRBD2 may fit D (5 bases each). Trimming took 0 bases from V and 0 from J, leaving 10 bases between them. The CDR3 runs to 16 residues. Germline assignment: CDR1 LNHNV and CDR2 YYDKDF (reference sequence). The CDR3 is CATSRDGGVSTDTQYF. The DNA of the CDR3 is TGTGCCACCAGCAGAGATGGGGGAGTAAGCACAGATACGCAGTATTTT.

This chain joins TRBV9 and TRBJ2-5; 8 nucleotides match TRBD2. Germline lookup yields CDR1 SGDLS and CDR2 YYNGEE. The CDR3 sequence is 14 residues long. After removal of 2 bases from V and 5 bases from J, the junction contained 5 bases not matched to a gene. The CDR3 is CASSVTSVRETQYF. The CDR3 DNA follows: TGTGCCAGCAGCGTGACTAGCGTTCGGGAGACCCAGTACTTC.

This CDR3 reads CASSEGPGGQPQHF. Written as DNA, the CDR3 is TGTGCCAGCAGTGAAGGCCCAGGAGGGCAGCCCCAGCATTTT. The V gene is TRBV6-1, the J gene TRBJ1-5; D uncertain. Germline V gives CDR1 MNHNS, CDR2 SASEGT. V lost 1 base, J lost 7 bases, and 11 bases lay in between. The length of the CDR3 is 14 residues.

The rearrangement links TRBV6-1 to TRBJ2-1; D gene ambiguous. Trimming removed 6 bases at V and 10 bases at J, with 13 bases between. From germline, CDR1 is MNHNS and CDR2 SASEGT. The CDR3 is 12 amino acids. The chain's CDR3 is CASRTTDAEQFF. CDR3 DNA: TGTGCCAGCAGGACGACTGACGCGGAGCAGTTCTTC.

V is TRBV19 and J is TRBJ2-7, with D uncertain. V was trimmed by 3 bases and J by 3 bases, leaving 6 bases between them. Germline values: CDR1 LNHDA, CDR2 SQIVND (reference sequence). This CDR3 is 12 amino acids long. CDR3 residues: CASSISGYEQYF. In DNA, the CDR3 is TGTGCCAGTAGTATCTCGGGCTACGAGCAGTACTTC.

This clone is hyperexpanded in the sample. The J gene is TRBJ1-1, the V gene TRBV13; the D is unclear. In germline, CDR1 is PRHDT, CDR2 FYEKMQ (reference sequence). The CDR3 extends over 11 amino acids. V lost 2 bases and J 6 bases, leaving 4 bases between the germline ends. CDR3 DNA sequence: TGTGCCAGCAGCTTAAGCCCTGAAGCTTTCTTT. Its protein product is CASSLSPEAFF.

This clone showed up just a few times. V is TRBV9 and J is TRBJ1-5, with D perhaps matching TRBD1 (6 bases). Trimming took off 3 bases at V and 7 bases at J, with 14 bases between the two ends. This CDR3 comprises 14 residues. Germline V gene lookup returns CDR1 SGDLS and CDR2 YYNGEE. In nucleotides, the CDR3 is TGTGCCAGCAGCGAGGGGGGGCGCGAGCAGCCCCAGCATTTT. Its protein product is CASSEGGREQPQHF. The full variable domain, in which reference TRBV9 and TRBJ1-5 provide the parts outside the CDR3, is DSGVTQTPKHLITATGQRVTLRCSPRSGDLSVYWYQQSLDQGLQFLIQYYNGEERAKGNILERFSAQQFPDLHSELNLSSLELGDSALYFCASSEGGREQPQHFGDGTRLSIL.

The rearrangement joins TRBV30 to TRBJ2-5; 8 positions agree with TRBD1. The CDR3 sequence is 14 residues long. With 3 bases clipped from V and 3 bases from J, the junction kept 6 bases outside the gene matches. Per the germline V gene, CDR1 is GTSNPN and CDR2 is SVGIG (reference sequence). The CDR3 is CAWSVKDREETQYF. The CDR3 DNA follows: TGTGCCTGGAGCGTAAAGGACAGGGAAGAGACCCAGTACTTC.

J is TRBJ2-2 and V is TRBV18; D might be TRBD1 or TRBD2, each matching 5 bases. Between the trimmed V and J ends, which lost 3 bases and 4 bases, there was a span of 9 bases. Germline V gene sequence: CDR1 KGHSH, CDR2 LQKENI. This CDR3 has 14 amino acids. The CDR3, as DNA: TGTGCCAGCTCACCGAAAGGGACCACCGGGGAGCTGTTTTTT. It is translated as CASSPKGTTGELFF.

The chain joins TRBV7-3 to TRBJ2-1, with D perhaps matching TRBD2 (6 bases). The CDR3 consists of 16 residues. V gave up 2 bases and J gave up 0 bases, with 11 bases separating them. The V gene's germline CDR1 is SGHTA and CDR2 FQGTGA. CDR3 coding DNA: TGTGCCAGCAGCTTATCGGGACTTCACTCCTACAATGAGCAGTTCTTC. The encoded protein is CASSLSGLHSYNEQFF.

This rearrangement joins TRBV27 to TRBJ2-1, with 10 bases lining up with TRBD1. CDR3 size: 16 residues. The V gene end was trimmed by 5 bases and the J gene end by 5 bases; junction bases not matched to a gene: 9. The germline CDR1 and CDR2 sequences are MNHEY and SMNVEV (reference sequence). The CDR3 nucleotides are TGTGCCAGCAGTCTCGGACCGGGACAGGGGAACAATGAGCAGTTCTTC. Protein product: CASSLGPGQGNNEQFF.

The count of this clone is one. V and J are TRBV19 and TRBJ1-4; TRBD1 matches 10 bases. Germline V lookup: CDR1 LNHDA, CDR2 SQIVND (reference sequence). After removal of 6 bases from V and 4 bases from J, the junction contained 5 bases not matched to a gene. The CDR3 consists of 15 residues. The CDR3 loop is CASSPRTGGNEKLFF. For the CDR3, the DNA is TGTGCCAGTAGCCCGAGGACAGGGGGTAATGAAAAACTGTTTTTT.

CDR3 bases: TGCGCCAGCAGCTTTTCGGCGGGGGGCGGAAACACCATATATTTT. This sequence encodes CASSFSAGGGNTIYF. The chain employs TRBV5-1 and TRBJ1-3; tentatively, D is TRBD1 (6 bases). V was pared by 2 bases and J by 4 bases, with 13 bases between. CDR1 and CDR2 from the germline V gene are SGHRS and YFSETQ. The CDR3 loop spans 15 amino acids.

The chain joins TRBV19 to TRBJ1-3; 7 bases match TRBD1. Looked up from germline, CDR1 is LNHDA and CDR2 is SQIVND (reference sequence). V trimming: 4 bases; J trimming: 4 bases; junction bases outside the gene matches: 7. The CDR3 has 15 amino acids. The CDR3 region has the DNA TGTGCCAGTAGTACCCGGACAGGCCGGGGAAACACCATATATTTT. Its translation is CASSTRTGRGNTIYF.

The CDR3 loop is CASSLGRVGANVLTF. The DNA of the CDR3 is TGTGCCAGCAGCTTGGGCCGGGTGGGGGCCAACGTCCTGACTTTC. This chain links TRBV5-5 with TRBJ2-6, with D unresolved. This CDR3 is built from 15 residues. Germline V gene sequence: CDR1 SGHKS, CDR2 YYEKEE (reference sequence). Trimming removed 0 bases at V and 4 bases at J, with 8 bases between.

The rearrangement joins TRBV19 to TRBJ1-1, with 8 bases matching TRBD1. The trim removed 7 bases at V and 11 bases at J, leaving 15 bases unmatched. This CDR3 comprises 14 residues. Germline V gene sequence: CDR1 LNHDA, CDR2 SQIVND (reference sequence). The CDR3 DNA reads TGTGCCAGTATCCCCTACCAGGGGGCGGTTGTTGCTTTCTTT. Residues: CASIPYQGAVVAFF.